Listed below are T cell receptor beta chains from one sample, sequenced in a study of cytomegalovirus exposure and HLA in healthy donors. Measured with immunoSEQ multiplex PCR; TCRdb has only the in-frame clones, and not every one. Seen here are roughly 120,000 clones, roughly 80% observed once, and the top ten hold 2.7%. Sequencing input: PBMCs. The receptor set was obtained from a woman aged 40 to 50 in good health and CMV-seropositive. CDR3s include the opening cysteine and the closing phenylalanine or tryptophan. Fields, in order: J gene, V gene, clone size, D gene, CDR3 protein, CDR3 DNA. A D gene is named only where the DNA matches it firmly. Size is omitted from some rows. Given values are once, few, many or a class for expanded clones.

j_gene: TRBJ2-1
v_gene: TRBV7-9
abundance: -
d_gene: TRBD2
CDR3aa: CASSLQAGVSNEQFF
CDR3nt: TGTGCCAGCAGCCTTCAAGCGGGAGTAAGCAATGAGCAGTTCTTC

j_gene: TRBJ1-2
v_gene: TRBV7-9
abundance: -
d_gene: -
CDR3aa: CASSQNQGRSYGYTF
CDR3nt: TGTGCCAGCAGTCAAAATCAGGGAAGGAGCTATGGCTACACCTTC

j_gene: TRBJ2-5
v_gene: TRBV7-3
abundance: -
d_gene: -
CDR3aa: CASSTGSQETQYF
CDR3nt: TGTGCCAGCAGCACAGGGAGCCAAGAGACCCAGTACTTC

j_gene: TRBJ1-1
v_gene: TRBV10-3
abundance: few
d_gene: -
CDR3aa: CATERSTQRANTEAFF
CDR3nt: TGTGCCACGGAGCGGTCGACCCAACGAGCAAACACTGAAGCTTTCTTT

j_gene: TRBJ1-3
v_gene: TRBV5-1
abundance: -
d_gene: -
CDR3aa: CASSLDYPGSGGNTIYF
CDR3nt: TGCGCCAGCAGCTTGGATTACCCAGGATCTGGCGGAAACACCATATATTTT

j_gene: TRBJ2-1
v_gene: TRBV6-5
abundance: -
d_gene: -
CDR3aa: CASSSGQRSSYNEQFF
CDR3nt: TGTGCCAGCAGTTCTGGGCAGCGGTCCTCCTACAATGAGCAGTTCTTC

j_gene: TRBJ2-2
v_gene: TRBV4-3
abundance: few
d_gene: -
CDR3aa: CASSQAPGDTGELFF
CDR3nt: TGCGCCAGCAGCCAAGCCCCAGGGGACACCGGGGAGCTGTTTTTT

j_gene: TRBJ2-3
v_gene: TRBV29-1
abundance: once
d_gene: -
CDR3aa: CSVLGGLTDTQYF
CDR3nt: TGCAGCGTTTTGGGTGGGCTCACAGATACGCAGTATTTT

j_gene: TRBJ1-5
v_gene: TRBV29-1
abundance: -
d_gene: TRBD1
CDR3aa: CSVEQGADQPQHF
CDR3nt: TGCAGCGTTGAGCAGGGGGCGGATCAGCCCCAGCATTTT

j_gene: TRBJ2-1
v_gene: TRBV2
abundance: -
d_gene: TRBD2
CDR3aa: CASSDGGGRGEQFF
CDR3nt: TGTGCCAGCAGCGACGGGGGGGGAAGGGGTGAGCAGTTCTTC

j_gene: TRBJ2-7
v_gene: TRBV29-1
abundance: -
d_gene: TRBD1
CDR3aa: CSAGQGLPYEQYF
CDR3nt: TGCAGCGCCGGACAGGGGTTACCCTACGAGCAGTACTTC

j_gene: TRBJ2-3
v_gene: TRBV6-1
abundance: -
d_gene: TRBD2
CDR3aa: CASSELASGYTQYF
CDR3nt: TGTGCCAGCAGTGAATTGGCTAGCGGATATACGCAGTATTTT